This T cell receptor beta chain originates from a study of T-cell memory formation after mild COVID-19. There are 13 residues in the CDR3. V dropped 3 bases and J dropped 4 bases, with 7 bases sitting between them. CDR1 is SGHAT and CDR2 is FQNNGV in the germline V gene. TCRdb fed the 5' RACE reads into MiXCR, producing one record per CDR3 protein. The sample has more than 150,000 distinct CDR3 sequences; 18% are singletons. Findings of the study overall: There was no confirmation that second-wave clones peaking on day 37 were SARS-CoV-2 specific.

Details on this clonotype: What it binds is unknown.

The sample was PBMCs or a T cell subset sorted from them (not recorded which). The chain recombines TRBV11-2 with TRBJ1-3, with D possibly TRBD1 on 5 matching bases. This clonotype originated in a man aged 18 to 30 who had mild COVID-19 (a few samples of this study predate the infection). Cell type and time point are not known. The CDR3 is CASSFQGGNTIYF. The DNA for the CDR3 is TGTGCCAGCAGCTTTCAGGGAGGAAACACCATATATTTT.